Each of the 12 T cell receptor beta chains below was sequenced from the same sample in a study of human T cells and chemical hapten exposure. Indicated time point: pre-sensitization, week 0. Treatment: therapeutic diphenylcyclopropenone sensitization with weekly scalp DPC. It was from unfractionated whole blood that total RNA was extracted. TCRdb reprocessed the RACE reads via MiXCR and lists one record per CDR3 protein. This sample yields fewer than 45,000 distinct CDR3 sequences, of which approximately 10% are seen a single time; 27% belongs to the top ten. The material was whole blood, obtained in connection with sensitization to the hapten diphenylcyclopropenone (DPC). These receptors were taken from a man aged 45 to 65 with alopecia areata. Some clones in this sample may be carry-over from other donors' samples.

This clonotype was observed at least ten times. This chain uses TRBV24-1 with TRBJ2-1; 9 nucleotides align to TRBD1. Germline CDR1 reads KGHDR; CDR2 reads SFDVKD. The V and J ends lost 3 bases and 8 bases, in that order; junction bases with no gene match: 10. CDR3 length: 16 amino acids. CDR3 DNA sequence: TGTGCCACCAGTGATGGGGACAGGGTTGGATTGGATGAGCAGTTCTTC. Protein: CATSDGDRVGLDEQFF.

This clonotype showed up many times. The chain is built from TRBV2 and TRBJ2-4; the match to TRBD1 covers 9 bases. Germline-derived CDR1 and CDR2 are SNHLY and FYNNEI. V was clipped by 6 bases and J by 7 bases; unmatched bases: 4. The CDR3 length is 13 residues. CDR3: CASRDTGGNIQYF. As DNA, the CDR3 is TGTGCCAGCAGGGACACAGGGGGCAACATTCAGTACTTC.

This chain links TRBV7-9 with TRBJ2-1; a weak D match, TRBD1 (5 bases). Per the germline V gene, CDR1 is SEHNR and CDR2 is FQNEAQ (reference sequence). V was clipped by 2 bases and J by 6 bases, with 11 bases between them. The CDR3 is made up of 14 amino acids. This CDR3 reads CASSLTTTVNEQFF. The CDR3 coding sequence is TGTGCCAGCAGCTTAACGACGACAGTCAATGAGCAGTTCTTC.

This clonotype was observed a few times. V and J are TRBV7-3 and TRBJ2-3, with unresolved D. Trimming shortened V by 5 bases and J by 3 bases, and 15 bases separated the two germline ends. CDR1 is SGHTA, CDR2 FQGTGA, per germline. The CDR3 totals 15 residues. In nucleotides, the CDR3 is TGTGCCAGCAGCCCACTCATCCCGCAAACAGATACGCAGTATTTT. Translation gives CASSPLIPQTDTQYF.

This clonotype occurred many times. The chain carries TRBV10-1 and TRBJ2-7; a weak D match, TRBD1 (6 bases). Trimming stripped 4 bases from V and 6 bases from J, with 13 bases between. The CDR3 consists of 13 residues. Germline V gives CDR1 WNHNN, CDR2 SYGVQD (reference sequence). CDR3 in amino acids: CASSGDRLGEQYF. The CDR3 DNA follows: TGCGCCAGCAGTGGCGACAGGCTCGGCGAGCAGTACTTC.

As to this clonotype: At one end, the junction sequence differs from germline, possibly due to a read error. The CDR3 loop reads CSVAPGGF. CDR3 DNA sequence: TGCAGCGTTGCACCGGGAGGCTTC. The rearrangement links TRBV29-1 to TRBJ1-2; D remains unclear. The CDR3 loop spans 8 amino acids. Germline V CDR1 and CDR2: SQVTM, ANQGSEA.

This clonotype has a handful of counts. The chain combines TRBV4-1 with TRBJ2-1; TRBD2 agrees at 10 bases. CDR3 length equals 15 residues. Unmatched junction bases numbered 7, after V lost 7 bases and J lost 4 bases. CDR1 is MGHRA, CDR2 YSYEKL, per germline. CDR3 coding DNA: TGCGCCAGCACGAAGGGACTAGCGCTGTACAATGAGCAGTTCTTC. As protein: CASTKGLALYNEQFF.

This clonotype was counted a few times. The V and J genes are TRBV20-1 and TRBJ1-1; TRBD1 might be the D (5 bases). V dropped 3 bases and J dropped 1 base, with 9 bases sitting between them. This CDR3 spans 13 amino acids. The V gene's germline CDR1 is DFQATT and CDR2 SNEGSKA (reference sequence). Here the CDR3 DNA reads TGCAGTGCTAGGCCGGGGGGGAACACTGAAGCTTTCTTT. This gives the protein CSARPGGNTEAFF.

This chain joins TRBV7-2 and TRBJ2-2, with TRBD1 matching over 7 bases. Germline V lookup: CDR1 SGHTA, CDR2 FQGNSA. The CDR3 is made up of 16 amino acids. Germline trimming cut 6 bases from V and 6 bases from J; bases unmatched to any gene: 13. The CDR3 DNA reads TGTGCCAGCAGTCGTAACAGGGGCCGGAATTCCGGGGAGCTGTTTTTT. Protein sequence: CASSRNRGRNSGELFF.

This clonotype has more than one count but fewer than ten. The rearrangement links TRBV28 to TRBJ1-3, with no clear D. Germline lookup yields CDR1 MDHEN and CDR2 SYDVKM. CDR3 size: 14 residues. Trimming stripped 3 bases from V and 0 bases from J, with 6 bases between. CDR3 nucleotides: TGTGCCAGCAGTTTCCCTAACTCTGGAAACACCATATATTTT. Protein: CASSFPNSGNTIYF.

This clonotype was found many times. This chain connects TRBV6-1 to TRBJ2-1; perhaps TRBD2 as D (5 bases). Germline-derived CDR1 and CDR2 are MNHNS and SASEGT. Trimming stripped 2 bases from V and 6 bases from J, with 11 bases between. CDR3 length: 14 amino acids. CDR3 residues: CASSEIRRFNEQFF. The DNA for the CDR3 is TGTGCCAGCAGTGAAATTAGGAGGTTCAATGAGCAGTTCTTC.

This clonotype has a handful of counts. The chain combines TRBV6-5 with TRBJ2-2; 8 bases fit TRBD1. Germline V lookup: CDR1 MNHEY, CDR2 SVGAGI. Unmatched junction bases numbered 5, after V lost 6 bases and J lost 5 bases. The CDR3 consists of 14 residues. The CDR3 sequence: CASRFRGQTGELFF. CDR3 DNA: TGTGCCAGCAGATTCAGGGGGCAAACCGGGGAGCTGTTTTTT.